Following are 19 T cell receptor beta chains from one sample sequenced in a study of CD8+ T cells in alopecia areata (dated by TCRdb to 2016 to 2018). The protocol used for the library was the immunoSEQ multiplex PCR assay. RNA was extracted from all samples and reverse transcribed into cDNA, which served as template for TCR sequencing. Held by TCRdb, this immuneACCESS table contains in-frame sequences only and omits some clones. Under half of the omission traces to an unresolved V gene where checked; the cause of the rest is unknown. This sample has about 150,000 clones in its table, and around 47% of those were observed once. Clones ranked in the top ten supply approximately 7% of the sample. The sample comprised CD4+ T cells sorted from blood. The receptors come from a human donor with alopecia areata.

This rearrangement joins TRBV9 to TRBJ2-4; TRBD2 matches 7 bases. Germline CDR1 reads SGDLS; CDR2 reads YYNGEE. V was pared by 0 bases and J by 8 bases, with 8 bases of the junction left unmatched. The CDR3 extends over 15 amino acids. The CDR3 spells CASSVGGGKGDIQYF. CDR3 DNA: TGTGCCAGCAGCGTAGGGGGAGGGAAGGGCGACATTCAGTACTTC.

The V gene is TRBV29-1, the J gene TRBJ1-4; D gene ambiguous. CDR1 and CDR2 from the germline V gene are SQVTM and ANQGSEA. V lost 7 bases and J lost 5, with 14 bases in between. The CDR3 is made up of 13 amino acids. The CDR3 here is CSAVLRLNEKLFF. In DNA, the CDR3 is TGCAGCGCCGTACTCCGCCTGAATGAAAAACTGTTTTTT.

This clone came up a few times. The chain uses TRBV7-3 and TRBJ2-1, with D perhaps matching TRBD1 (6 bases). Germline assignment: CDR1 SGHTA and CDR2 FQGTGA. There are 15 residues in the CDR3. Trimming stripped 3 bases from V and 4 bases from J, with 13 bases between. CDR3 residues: CASSFRRGDYNEQFF. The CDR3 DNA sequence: TGTGCCAGCAGCTTCCGCAGGGGCGATTACAATGAGCAGTTCTTC.

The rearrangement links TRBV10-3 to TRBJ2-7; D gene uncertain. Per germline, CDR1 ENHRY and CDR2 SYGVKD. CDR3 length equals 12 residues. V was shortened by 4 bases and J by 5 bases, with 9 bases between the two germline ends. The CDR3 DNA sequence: TGTGCCATCAGTGCGTCTACGGACGAGCAGTACTTC. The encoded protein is CAISASTDEQYF.

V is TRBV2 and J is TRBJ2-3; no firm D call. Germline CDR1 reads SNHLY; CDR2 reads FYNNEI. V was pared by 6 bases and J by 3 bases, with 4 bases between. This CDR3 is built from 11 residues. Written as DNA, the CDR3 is TGTGCCAGCAGGGGTACAGATACGCAGTATTTT. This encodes CASRGTDTQYF. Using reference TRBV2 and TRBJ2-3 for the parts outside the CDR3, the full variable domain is EPEVTQTPSHQVTQMGQEVILRCVPISNHLYFYWYRQILGQKVEFLVSFYNNEISEKSEIFDDQFSVERPDGSNFTLKIRSTKLEDSAMYFCASRGTDTQYFGPGTRLTVL.

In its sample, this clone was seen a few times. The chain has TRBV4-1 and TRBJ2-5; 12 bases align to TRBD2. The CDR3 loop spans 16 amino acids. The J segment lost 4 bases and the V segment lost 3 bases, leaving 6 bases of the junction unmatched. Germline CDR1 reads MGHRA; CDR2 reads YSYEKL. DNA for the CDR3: TGCGCCAGCAGCCACTTACCGGGACTAGCGGGAGAGACCCAGTACTTC. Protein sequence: CASSHLPGLAGETQYF.

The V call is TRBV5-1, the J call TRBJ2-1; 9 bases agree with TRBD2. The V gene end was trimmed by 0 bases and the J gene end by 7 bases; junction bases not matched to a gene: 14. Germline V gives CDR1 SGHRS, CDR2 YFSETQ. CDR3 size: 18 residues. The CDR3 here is CASSLGSPAGGPGNEQFF. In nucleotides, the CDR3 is TGCGCCAGCAGCTTGGGATCCCCTGCGGGAGGGCCGGGTAATGAGCAGTTCTTC.

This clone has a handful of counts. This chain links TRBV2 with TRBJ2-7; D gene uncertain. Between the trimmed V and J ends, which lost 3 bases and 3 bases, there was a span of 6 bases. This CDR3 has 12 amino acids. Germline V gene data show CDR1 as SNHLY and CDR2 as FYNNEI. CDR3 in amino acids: CASSDNNYEQYF. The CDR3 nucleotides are TGTGCCAGCAGTGACAACAACTACGAGCAGTACTTC.

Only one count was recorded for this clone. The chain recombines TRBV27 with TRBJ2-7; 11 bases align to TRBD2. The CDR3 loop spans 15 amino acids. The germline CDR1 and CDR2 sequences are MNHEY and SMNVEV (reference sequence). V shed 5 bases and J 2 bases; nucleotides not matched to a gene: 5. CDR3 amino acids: CASSVIAGGTYEQYF. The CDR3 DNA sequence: TGTGCCAGCAGTGTTATAGCGGGAGGGACCTACGAGCAGTACTTC.

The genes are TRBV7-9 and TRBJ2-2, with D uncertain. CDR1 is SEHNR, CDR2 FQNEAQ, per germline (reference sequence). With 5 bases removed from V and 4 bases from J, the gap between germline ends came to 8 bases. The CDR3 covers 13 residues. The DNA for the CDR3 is TGTGCCAGCAGCCCCCTGGGCACCGGGGAGCTGTTTTTT. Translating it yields CASSPLGTGELFF.

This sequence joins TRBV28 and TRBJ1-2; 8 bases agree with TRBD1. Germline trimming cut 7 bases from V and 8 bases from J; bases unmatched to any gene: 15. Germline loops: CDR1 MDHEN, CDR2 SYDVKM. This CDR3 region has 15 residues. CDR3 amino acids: CASTEQRQGAGGYTF. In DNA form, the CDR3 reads TGTGCCAGCACCGAACAGAGGCAGGGGGCTGGCGGCTACACCTTC.

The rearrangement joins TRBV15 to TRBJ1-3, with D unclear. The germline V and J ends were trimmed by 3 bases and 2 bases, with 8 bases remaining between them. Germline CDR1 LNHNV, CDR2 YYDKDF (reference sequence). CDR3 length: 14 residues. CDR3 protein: CATSRLGTGNTIYF. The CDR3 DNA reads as TGTGCCACCAGCAGGTTGGGAACTGGAAACACCATATATTTT.

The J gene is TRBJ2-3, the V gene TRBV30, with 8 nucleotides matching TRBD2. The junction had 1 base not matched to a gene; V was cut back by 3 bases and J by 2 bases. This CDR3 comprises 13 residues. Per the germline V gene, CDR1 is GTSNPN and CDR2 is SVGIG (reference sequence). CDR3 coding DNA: TGTGCCTGGAGACTAGCGGCCACAGATACGCAGTATTTT. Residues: CAWRLAATDTQYF.

The CDR3 DNA is TGTGCCAGCGGACCCCAGACAGGGATGAACACTGAAGCTTTCTTT. It specifies CASGPQTGMNTEAFF. The chain carries TRBV9 and TRBJ1-1; TRBD1 matches at 7 bases. Germline CDR1 and CDR2: SGDLS and YYNGEE. The junction had 9 bases not matched to a gene; V was cut back by 7 bases and J by 0 bases. The CDR3 loop spans 15 amino acids.

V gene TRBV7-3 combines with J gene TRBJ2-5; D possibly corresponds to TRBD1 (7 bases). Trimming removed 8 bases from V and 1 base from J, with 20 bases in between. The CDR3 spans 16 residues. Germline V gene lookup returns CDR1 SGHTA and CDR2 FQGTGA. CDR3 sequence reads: CASGPSGGSRQETQYF. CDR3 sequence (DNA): TGTGCCAGCGGACCCTCAGGGGGGAGCCGCCAAGAGACCCAGTACTTC. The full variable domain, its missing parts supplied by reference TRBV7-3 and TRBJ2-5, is GAGVSQTPSNKVTEKGKYVELRCDPISGHTALYWYRQSLGQGPEFLIYFQGTGAADDSGLPNDRFFAVRPEGSVSTLKIQRTERGDSAVYLCASGPSGGSRQETQYFGPGTRLLVL.

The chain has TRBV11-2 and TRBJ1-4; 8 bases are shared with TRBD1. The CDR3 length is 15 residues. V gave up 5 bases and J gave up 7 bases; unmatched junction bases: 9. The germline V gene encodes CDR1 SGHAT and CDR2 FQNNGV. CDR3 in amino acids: CASSKGTGSGEKLFF. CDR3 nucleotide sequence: TGTGCCAGCAGCAAAGGGACAGGTTCTGGTGAAAAACTGTTTTTT.

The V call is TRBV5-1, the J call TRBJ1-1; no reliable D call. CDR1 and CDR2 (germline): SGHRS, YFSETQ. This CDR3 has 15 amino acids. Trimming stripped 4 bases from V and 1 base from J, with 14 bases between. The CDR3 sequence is CASSPSGMTNTEAFF. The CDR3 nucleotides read TGCGCCAGCAGCCCCAGCGGGATGACGAACACTGAAGCTTTCTTT.

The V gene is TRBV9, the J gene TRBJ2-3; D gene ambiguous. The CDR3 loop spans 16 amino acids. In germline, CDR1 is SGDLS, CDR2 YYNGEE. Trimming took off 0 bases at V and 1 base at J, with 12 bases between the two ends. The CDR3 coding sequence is TGTGCCAGCAGCGTAGCCCCCCGTCCCCGCACAGATACGCAGTATTTT. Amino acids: CASSVAPRPRTDTQYF.

The CDR3 DNA follows: TGCGCCAGCAGCCAGGGACTAGCGGGAGGGCGTAGCAAAAACATTCAGTACTTC. Its protein product is CASSQGLAGGRSKNIQYF. The rearrangement links TRBV4-1 to TRBJ2-4; TRBD2 agrees at 16 bases. Looked up from germline, CDR1 is MGHRA and CDR2 is YSYEKL. Unmatched junction bases numbered 5, after V lost 3 bases and J lost 3 bases. CDR3 length: 18 residues.